This T cell receptor beta chain was recovered during a study of blood T cell repertoires in COVID-19. Looking at the study overall: The origin of the acute and convalescent COVID-19 samples was the United States, Italy and Spain. PBMCs, B-cell-depleted T cells, or T cells were the source of the cDNA or gDNA that made up the material.

As handled by the study authors: Quantification of nucleated cells was approximated via reference gene primer amplification. The protocol was immunoSEQ multiplex PCR, while the TCRdb copy is restricted to in-frame clones and leaves out a portion. The DNA was the basis for D and trimming; V, J and clone size are from that table. This sample has a few hundred thousand clones, with approximately 84% found just once. Germline V gene data show CDR1 as MNHNY and CDR2 as SVGAGI (reference sequence). This CDR3 contains 15 residues. V lost 0 bases to trimming and J lost 4 bases, with 13 bases between them. The V call is TRBV6-6, the J call TRBJ2-7, with D possibly being TRBD2 (5 bases). The sample consisted of peripheral blood. The TCR comes from a man over 45 with acute or convalescent COVID-19. CDR3 sequence (DNA): TGTGCCAGCAGTTACTCGAGAGGGCTCCTTTACGAGCAGTACTTC. Translating gives CASSYSRGLLYEQYF.